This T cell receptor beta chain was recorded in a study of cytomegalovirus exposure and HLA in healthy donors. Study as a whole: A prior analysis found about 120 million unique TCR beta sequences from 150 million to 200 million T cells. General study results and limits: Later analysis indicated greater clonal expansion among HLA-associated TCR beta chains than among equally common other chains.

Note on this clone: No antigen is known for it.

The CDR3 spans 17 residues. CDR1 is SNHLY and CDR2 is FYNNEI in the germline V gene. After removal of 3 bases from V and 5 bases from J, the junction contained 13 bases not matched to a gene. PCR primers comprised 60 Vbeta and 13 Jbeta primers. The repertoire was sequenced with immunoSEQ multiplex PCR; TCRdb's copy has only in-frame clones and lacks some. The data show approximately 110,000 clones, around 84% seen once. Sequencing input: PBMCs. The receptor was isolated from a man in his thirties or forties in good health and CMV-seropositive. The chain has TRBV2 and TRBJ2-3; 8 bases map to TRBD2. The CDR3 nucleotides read TGTGCCAGCAGTGACCCCCACGAAGCGGGAGCCGTAGATACGCAGTATTTT. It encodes CASSDPHEAGAVDTQYF.